Listed below are T cell receptor beta chains from one sample, sequenced in a study of blood T cell repertoires in COVID-19. Sequencing used immunoSEQ multiplex PCR; TCRdb keeps in-frame clones, though not all of them. The profile covers some 530,000 clones, with 70% to 90% appearing a single time and approximately 3.4% taken by the ten largest. Sample: peripheral blood. These receptors originate from a human donor in a cohort sampled during active COVID-19. Both conserved end residues are part of each CDR3. The D gene is left open where the match is weak. The listing skips clone size in some rows; elsewhere it reads once, few, many or a size class.

D gene: .; clone size: .; V gene: TRBV6-1; J gene: TRBJ1-6; CDR3 protein: CASSESPPGLIGAPLHF; CDR3 DNA: TGTGCCAGCAGTGAATCCCCCCCAGGGCTTATCGGAGCACCCCTCCACTTT
D gene: .; clone size: .; V gene: TRBV28; J gene: TRBJ2-3; CDR3 protein: CASSLSQKDTQYF; CDR3 DNA: TGTGCCAGCAGTTTATCCCAAAAAGATACGCAGTATTTT
D gene: TRBD1; clone size: .; V gene: TRBV29-1; J gene: TRBJ2-1; CDR3 protein: CSVLDRNTYNEQFF; CDR3 DNA: TGCAGCGTTTTGGACAGGAATACCTACAATGAGCAGTTCTTC
D gene: .; clone size: .; V gene: TRBV5-1; J gene: TRBJ2-1; CDR3 protein: CASRPFRGSYNEQFF; CDR3 DNA: TGCGCCAGCCGCCCCTTCAGGGGTTCTTACAATGAGCAGTTCTTC
D gene: TRBD2; clone size: .; V gene: TRBV29-1; J gene: TRBJ2-3; CDR3 protein: CSVEDRRTWGGPRGGTDTQYF; CDR3 DNA: TGCAGCGTTGAAGATCGCAGGACCTGGGGAGGGCCGAGGGGTGGCACAGATACGCAGTATTTT
D gene: .; clone size: .; V gene: TRBV6-2/TRBV6-3; J gene: TRBJ2-1; CDR3 protein: CATSSQNGNNEQFF; CDR3 DNA: TGTGCCACCAGCTCCCAAAACGGGAACAATGAGCAGTTCTTC
D gene: .; clone size: .; V gene: TRBV9; J gene: TRBJ2-6; CDR3 protein: CASSAQLFSGANVLTF; CDR3 DNA: TGTGCCAGCAGCGCTCAACTTTTCTCTGGGGCCAACGTCCTGACTTTC
D gene: .; clone size: .; V gene: TRBV5-4; J gene: TRBJ2-5; CDR3 protein: CASSPAEYQETQYF; CDR3 DNA: TGTGCCAGCAGCCCTGCTGAGTATCAAGAGACCCAGTACTTC
D gene: TRBD2; clone size: .; V gene: TRBV28; J gene: TRBJ2-5; CDR3 protein: CASSWGTSGYQETQYF; CDR3 DNA: TGTGCCAGCAGTTGGGGGACTAGCGGATACCAAGAGACCCAGTACTTC
D gene: TRBD2; clone size: .; V gene: TRBV29-1; J gene: TRBJ2-2; CDR3 protein: CSAQLTSGSSGELFF; CDR3 DNA: TGCAGCGCCCAATTGACTAGCGGGAGTTCCGGGGAGCTGTTTTTT
D gene: TRBD2; clone size: .; V gene: TRBV5-6; J gene: TRBJ2-5; CDR3 protein: CASSWGTSGRGETQYF; CDR3 DNA: TGTGCCAGCAGCTGGGGGACTAGCGGGAGAGGGGAGACCCAGTACTTC
D gene: .; clone size: .; V gene: TRBV5-4; J gene: TRBJ1-2; CDR3 protein: CASSYDMGDTYGYTF; CDR3 DNA: TGTGCCAGCAGCTATGACATGGGCGACACCTATGGCTACACCTTC
D gene: TRBD2; clone size: .; V gene: TRBV10-3; J gene: TRBJ2-1; CDR3 protein: CAISTPLAGKGNEQFF; CDR3 DNA: TGTGCCATCAGTACCCCACTAGCGGGGAAAGGGAATGAGCAGTTCTTC
D gene: .; clone size: few; V gene: TRBV7-9; J gene: TRBJ1-5; CDR3 protein: CASSFEGDQPQHF; CDR3 DNA: TGTGCCAGCAGCTTTGAGGGGGACCAGCCCCAGCATTTT
D gene: .; clone size: .; V gene: TRBV7-3; J gene: TRBJ2-7; CDR3 protein: CASSPGEGELYEQYF; CDR3 DNA: TGTGCCAGCAGCCCCGGGGAGGGGGAGCTCTACGAGCAGTACTTC
D gene: TRBD1; clone size: .; V gene: TRBV30; J gene: TRBJ2-2; CDR3 protein: CAWTPPGQGFTGELFF; CDR3 DNA: TGTGCCTGGACCCCCCCGGGACAGGGATTCACCGGGGAGCTGTTTTTT
D gene: .; clone size: .; V gene: TRBV7-3; J gene: TRBJ2-5; CDR3 protein: CASSLLGGPETQYF; CDR3 DNA: TGTGCCAGCAGCTTACTTGGGGGCCCTGAGACCCAGTACTTC
D gene: .; clone size: .; V gene: TRBV3-1/TRBV3-2; J gene: TRBJ2-7; CDR3 protein: CASSQTEQGALYEQYF; CDR3 DNA: TGTGCCAGCAGCCAAACCGAACAGGGTGCCCTCTACGAGCAGTACTTC
D gene: TRBD2; clone size: .; V gene: TRBV6-2/TRBV6-3; J gene: TRBJ2-5; CDR3 protein: CASSYSAGMETQYF; CDR3 DNA: TGTGCCAGCAGTTACTCAGCGGGAATGGAGACCCAGTACTTC
D gene: .; clone size: .; V gene: TRBV3-1/TRBV3-2; J gene: TRBJ2-1; CDR3 protein: CASSQTLYEQFF; CDR3 DNA: TGTGCCAGCAGCCAAACTCTTTATGAGCAGTTCTTC
D gene: .; clone size: .; V gene: TRBV27; J gene: TRBJ1-4; CDR3 protein: CASSLSRVEEKLFF; CDR3 DNA: TGTGCCAGCAGTTTATCCAGGGTAGAAGAAAAACTGTTTTTT
D gene: TRBD2; clone size: .; V gene: TRBV5-5; J gene: TRBJ2-5; CDR3 protein: CASKAGGRETQYF; CDR3 DNA: TGTGCCAGTAAGGCGGGAGGTAGAGAGACCCAGTACTTC
D gene: TRBD2; clone size: .; V gene: TRBV2; J gene: TRBJ2-1; CDR3 protein: CASTPVVAGGTDEQFF; CDR3 DNA: TGTGCCAGCACCCCCGTGGTAGCGGGAGGTACGGATGAGCAGTTCTTC
D gene: .; clone size: .; V gene: TRBV7-9; J gene: TRBJ2-7; CDR3 protein: CASSRAAREGTYEQYF; CDR3 DNA: TGTGCCAGCAGCCGAGCCGCGAGAGAGGGAACCTACGAGCAGTACTTC
D gene: .; clone size: .; V gene: TRBV15; J gene: TRBJ1-1; CDR3 protein: CATSRDQGRVNTEAFF; CDR3 DNA: TGTGCCACCAGCAGAGATCAGGGGCGGGTGAACACTGAAGCTTTCTTT
D gene: .; clone size: .; V gene: TRBV19; J gene: TRBJ1-1; CDR3 protein: CASSITPARNTEAFF; CDR3 DNA: TGTGCCAGTAGTATCACCCCCGCCAGGAACACTGAAGCTTTCTTT
D gene: TRBD1; clone size: .; V gene: TRBV6-6; J gene: TRBJ1-5; CDR3 protein: CASQQGTGNQPQHF; CDR3 DNA: TGTGCCAGCCAACAGGGGACTGGCAATCAGCCCCAGCATTTT
D gene: .; clone size: .; V gene: TRBV18; J gene: TRBJ2-1; CDR3 protein: CASSPQRTEIYNEQFF; CDR3 DNA: TGTGCCAGCTCACCACAAAGGACAGAAATTTACAATGAGCAGTTCTTC
D gene: TRBD2; clone size: .; V gene: TRBV28; J gene: TRBJ2-1; CDR3 protein: CASNWGGSSYEQFF; CDR3 DNA: TGTGCCAGCAACTGGGGGGGGAGCTCGTATGAGCAGTTCTTC
D gene: .; clone size: .; V gene: TRBV2; J gene: TRBJ1-2; CDR3 protein: CASSEARGDYGYTF; CDR3 DNA: TGTGCCAGCAGTGAAGCGCGGGGAGACTATGGCTACACCTTC
D gene: .; clone size: once; V gene: TRBV7-3; J gene: TRBJ2-7; CDR3 protein: CASSLAGSEQYF; CDR3 DNA: TGTGCCAGCAGCTTAGCAGGCAGCGAGCAGTACTTC
D gene: TRBD2; clone size: .; V gene: TRBV7-9; J gene: TRBJ2-3; CDR3 protein: CASSLAGETDTQYF; CDR3 DNA: TGTGCCAGCAGCCTAGCGGGAGAAACAGATACGCAGTATTTT
D gene: .; clone size: .; V gene: TRBV6-5; J gene: TRBJ1-2; CDR3 protein: CASTTGHPPTGYTF; CDR3 DNA: TGTGCCAGCACCACAGGACACCCTCCCACGGGCTACACCTTC
D gene: TRBD2; clone size: once; V gene: TRBV30; J gene: TRBJ2-3; CDR3 protein: CAWSALAGVFPDTQYF; CDR3 DNA: TGTGCCTGGAGTGCACTAGCGGGAGTCTTTCCAGATACGCAGTATTTT
D gene: TRBD2; clone size: .; V gene: TRBV5-1; J gene: TRBJ2-1; CDR3 protein: CASRVSGGPYNEQFF; CDR3 DNA: TGCGCCAGCAGAGTTAGCGGGGGTCCCTACAATGAGCAGTTCTTC
D gene: .; clone size: few; V gene: TRBV4-2; J gene: TRBJ2-7; CDR3 protein: CASSQDPSRGNYEQYF; CDR3 DNA: TGTGCCAGCAGCCAAGATCCCAGTCGGGGGAACTACGAGCAGTACTTC
D gene: TRBD1; clone size: .; V gene: TRBV19; J gene: TRBJ2-1; CDR3 protein: CASSVGTGDWNEQFF; CDR3 DNA: TGTGCCAGTAGTGTAGGGACAGGGGATTGGAATGAGCAGTTCTTC
D gene: .; clone size: .; V gene: TRBV27; J gene: TRBJ1-3; CDR3 protein: CASSFSGILSSGNTIYF; CDR3 DNA: TGTGCCAGCAGTTTTTCCGGTATTTTAAGCTCTGGAAACACCATATATTTT
D gene: TRBD2; clone size: .; V gene: TRBV30; J gene: TRBJ2-2; CDR3 protein: CAWGQAGGSPGELFF; CDR3 DNA: TGTGCCTGGGGGCAAGCGGGAGGGAGCCCCGGGGAGCTGTTTTTT
D gene: .; clone size: .; V gene: TRBV7-3; J gene: TRBJ2-3; CDR3 protein: CASSLIVSSDTQYF; CDR3 DNA: TGTGCCAGCAGCTTAATCGTTTCTTCAGATACGCAGTATTTT
D gene: .; clone size: once; V gene: TRBV19; J gene: TRBJ1-1; CDR3 protein: CASSIRGRGITEAFF; CDR3 DNA: TGTGCCAGTAGTATTCGTGGCAGGGGAATCACTGAAGCTTTCTTT
D gene: TRBD2; clone size: .; V gene: TRBV5-1; J gene: TRBJ2-3; CDR3 protein: CASSSLAGAATDTQYF; CDR3 DNA: TGCGCCAGCAGCTCCTTAGCGGGAGCGGCTACAGATACGCAGTATTTT
D gene: .; clone size: once; V gene: TRBV5-4; J gene: TRBJ1-1; CDR3 protein: CASSLSGREAFF; CDR3 DNA: TGTGCCAGCAGCTTGAGTGGGCGTGAAGCTTTCTTT